The next 15 T cell receptor beta chains were all read from a single sample in a study of siplizumab effects on memory and regulatory T cells. Clones were read by immunoSEQ multiplex PCR, and TCRdb kept only the in-frame ones, dropping some. The data hold about 66,000 clones, with about 96% observed a single time. Source material: naive CD8+ T cells sorted from blood. These receptors were collected from a human donor in good health.

This chain joins TRBV15 and TRBJ1-2, with 8 positions matching TRBD1. This CDR3 has 15 residues. In germline, CDR1 is LNHNV, CDR2 YYDKDF (reference sequence). Trimming at V came to 0 bases and at J to 8 bases, leaving 8 bases not matched to a gene. Here the CDR3 reads CATSRDPGQGTGYTF. For the CDR3, the DNA is TGTGCCACCAGCAGAGATCCCGGACAGGGTACAGGCTACACCTTC. The full variable domain, with the rest looked up from reference TRBV15 and TRBJ1-2, is DAMVIQNPRYQVTQFGKPVTLSCSQTLNHNVMYWYQQKSSQAPKLLFHYYDKDFNNEADTPDNFQSRRPNTSFCFLDIRSPGLGDTAMYLCATSRDPGQGTGYTFGSGTRLTVV.

The genes are TRBV27 and TRBJ2-1, with D possibly being TRBD1 or TRBD2 (6 bases each). CDR1 is MNHEY, CDR2 SMNVEV, per germline (reference sequence). This CDR3 comprises 13 residues. V gave up 3 bases and J gave up 10 bases, with 13 bases separating them. As DNA, the CDR3 is TGTGCCAGCAGTTTTGGTGGAGGGACAGAGCAGTTCTTC. This encodes CASSFGGGTEQFF.

The V and J genes are TRBV4-1 and TRBJ1-4; no reliable D call. This CDR3 contains 13 residues. CDR1 MGHRA and CDR2 YSYEKL come from the germline V gene. V was trimmed by 4 bases and J by 3 bases, leaving 6 bases between them. CDR3 region: CASSRSSNEKLFF. CDR3 DNA: TGCGCCAGCAGCCGCTCCTCTAATGAAAAACTGTTTTTT.

This clone has just one count. The rearrangement joins TRBV4-2 to TRBJ1-1, with no clear D. The CDR3 consists of 13 residues. Looked up from germline, CDR1 is LGHNA and CDR2 is YNFKEQ. V was shortened by 4 bases and J by 6 bases, with 12 bases between the two germline ends. Here the CDR3 reads CASSPSVGPEAFF. In DNA, the CDR3 is TGTGCCAGCAGCCCCTCGGTAGGCCCTGAAGCTTTCTTT.

The rearrangement links TRBV30 to TRBJ1-2, with D perhaps matching TRBD1 (6 bases). Looked up from germline, CDR1 is GTSNPN and CDR2 is SVGIG (reference sequence). The CDR3 runs 13 residues. Between the trimmed V and J ends, which lost 2 bases and 5 bases, there was a span of 12 bases. The CDR3 DNA reads as TGTGCCTGGAGTTTAGGGGGAAAATATGGCTACACCTTC. Encoded protein: CAWSLGGKYGYTF.

V and J are TRBV2 and TRBJ1-5; 7 nucleotides line up with TRBD1. V was clipped by 6 bases and J by 5 bases; unmatched bases: 16. CDR3 length: 17 amino acids. CDR1 and CDR2 from the germline V gene are SNHLY and FYNNEI. The CDR3 region is CASRHDRDYAMDQPQHF. The CDR3 nucleotides read TGTGCCAGCAGACATGACAGGGACTACGCAATGGATCAGCCCCAGCATTTT.

The V and J genes are TRBV4-1 and TRBJ2-1; no definite D call. CDR1 and CDR2 (germline): MGHRA, YSYEKL. This CDR3 has 13 amino acids. Trimming stripped 1 base from V and 7 bases from J, with 8 bases between. CDR3 amino acids: CASSQVMGNEQFF. In DNA form, the CDR3 reads TGCGCCAGCAGCCAAGTTATGGGAAATGAGCAGTTCTTC.

This clone is a singleton in its sample. V gene TRBV28 combines with J gene TRBJ2-7; tentatively, D is TRBD1 (5 bases). The germline CDR1 and CDR2 sequences are MDHEN and SYDVKM. V lost 5 bases and J 0 bases, leaving 8 bases between the germline ends. The CDR3 sequence is 13 residues long. CDR3 coding DNA: TGTGCCAGCAGTGGTGGGGCCTCCTACGAGCAGTACTTC. This gives the protein CASSGGASYEQYF. Variable domain in full (rest from reference TRBV28 and TRBJ2-7): DVKVTQSSRYLVKRTGEKVFLECVQDMDHENMFWYRQDPGLGLRLIYFSYDVKMKEKGDIPEGYSVSREKKERFSLILESASTNQTSMYLCASSGGASYEQYFGPGTRLTVT.

The rearrangement uses TRBV5-5 and TRBJ1-4; D unclear. CDR1 and CDR2 from the germline V gene are SGHKS and YYEKEE (reference sequence). Trimming took 1 base from V and 0 from J, leaving 10 bases between them. CDR3 length: 16 residues. The DNA of the CDR3 is TGTGCCAGCAGCTTGCCCACAGACGCAACTAATGAAAAACTGTTTTTT. It translates to CASSLPTDATNEKLFF.

This sequence joins TRBV29-1 and TRBJ2-1; D may be TRBD1 (6 bases). V gave up 2 bases and J gave up 2 bases, with 10 bases separating them. CDR1 and CDR2 (germline): SQVTM, ANQGSEA. This CDR3 comprises 14 residues. CDR3 coding DNA: TGCAGCGTTGAACCGGACAGCACCTACAATGAGCAGTTCTTC. Protein sequence: CSVEPDSTYNEQFF.

The chain links TRBV6-5 to TRBJ2-3; perhaps TRBD2 as D (5 bases). Germline V CDR1 and CDR2: MNHEY, SVGAGI. This CDR3 has 14 residues. V was clipped by 2 bases and J by 6 bases, with 12 bases between them. The CDR3 region is CASSYGSGADTQYF. CDR3 nucleotide sequence: TGTGCCAGCAGTTACGGCAGCGGCGCGGATACGCAGTATTTT.

The chain links TRBV27 to TRBJ2-3; D gene ambiguous. The CDR3 consists of 11 residues. The germline CDR1 and CDR2 sequences are MNHEY and SMNVEV (reference sequence). Trimming cost V 2 bases and J 4 bases, with 1 base left between them. CDR3 sequence reads: CASSLADTQYF. The CDR3 DNA reads TGTGCCAGCAGTTTAGCAGATACGCAGTATTTT.

The rearrangement joins TRBV19 to TRBJ1-1, with TRBD1 matching 9 bases. Trimming at V came to 7 bases and at J to 5 bases, leaving 11 bases not matched to a gene. The CDR3 sequence is 15 residues long. Germline CDR1 reads LNHDA; CDR2 reads SQIVND (reference sequence). The CDR3 loop reads CASTIGQGLETEAFF. The CDR3 DNA follows: TGTGCCAGTACCATTGGACAGGGGTTGGAAACTGAAGCTTTCTTT.

This chain joins TRBV15 and TRBJ1-5; D call uncertain. There are 14 residues in the CDR3. V was clipped by 6 bases and J by 0 bases, with 9 bases between them. Germline V gives CDR1 LNHNV, CDR2 YYDKDF (reference sequence). CDR3 DNA sequence: TGTGCCACCAGGGATCTTTATAGCAATCAGCCCCAGCATTTT. Amino acid sequence: CATRDLYSNQPQHF.

The V gene is TRBV4-1, the J gene TRBJ1-2, with 9 positions matching TRBD1. The CDR3 is made up of 14 amino acids. The V segment lost 1 base and the J segment 8 bases; nucleotides outside the gene matches: 5. Germline V gene lookup returns CDR1 MGHRA and CDR2 YSYEKL. The DNA for the CDR3 is TGCGCCAGCAGCCAAGTACGGACAGGGGACGGCTACACCTTC. Translation gives CASSQVRTGDGYTF.